The 5 T cell receptor beta chains below come from one sample, sequenced in a study of blood T cell repertoires in COVID-19. Method: immunoSEQ multiplex PCR; TCRdb's copy keeps in-frame clones and lacks some. The sample has about 180,000 clones; 70% to 90% are singletons. The sequencing sample was made of peripheral blood. These receptors were obtained from a man in his late teens or twenties who had recovered from COVID-19.

This sequence joins TRBV7-2 and TRBJ1-3, with 12 bases aligning to TRBD1. Per germline, CDR1 SGHTA and CDR2 FQGNSA. The length of the CDR3 is 16 residues. The ends lost 4 bases at V and 5 bases at J; junction bases unmatched: 6. The CDR3 DNA reads TGTGCCAGCAGCTGGGGACAGGGGGCGCGGAGAAACACCATATATTTT. This codes for CASSWGQGARRNTIYF. The full variable domain, completed using reference TRBV7-2 and TRBJ1-3, is GAGVSQSPSNKVTEKGKDVELRCDPISGHTALYWYRQSLGQGLEFLIYFQGNSAPDKSGLPSDRFSAERTGGSVSTLTIQRTQQEDSAVYLCASSWGQGARRNTIYFGEGSWLTVV.

The chain links TRBV10-3 to TRBJ1-2; 8 bases align to TRBD1. Germline V CDR1 and CDR2: ENHRY, SYGVKD. CDR3 length equals 13 residues. The V segment lost 7 bases and the J segment 7 bases; nucleotides outside the gene matches: 8. In DNA form, the CDR3 reads TGTGCCATCAAGAGTCAGGGGGCAGGTGGCTACACCTTC. Protein: CAIKSQGAGGYTF.

The rearrangement links TRBV28 to TRBJ1-2; 9 bases are shared with TRBD1. J was trimmed by 4 bases and V by 5 bases; bases with no gene match: 8. The length of the CDR3 is 15 residues. The germline gives CDR1 MDHEN, CDR2 SYDVKM. The CDR3 DNA sequence: TGTGCCAGCAGTCCCCCGGACAGGGGTCCCTATGGCTACACCTTC. Encoded protein: CASSPPDRGPYGYTF.

Points on this clone: At one boundary the junction diverges from the germline segment, which might be a read error. The chain has TRBV6-1 and TRBJ2-5; D may be TRBD1 (5 bases). Germline CDR1 is MNHNS and CDR2 is SASEGT. The CDR3 is 14 amino acids. CDR3 coding DNA: TGTGCCAGCAGGGAAGTAGGGGCCTTAAAGACCCAGTACTTC. It codes for CASREVGALKTQYF.

The V call is TRBV5-1, the J call TRBJ2-7; 9 bases match TRBD2. Losses at the gene ends were 0 bases for V and 0 bases for J; bases not matched to a gene: 4. From germline, CDR1 is SGHRS and CDR2 YFSETQ. The length of the CDR3 is 16 residues. The CDR3 DNA sequence: TGCGCCAGCAGCTTGGCGGCGGGACTAGCCTCCTACGAGCAGTACTTC. As protein: CASSLAAGLASYEQYF.